The rows below give T cell receptor beta chains drawn from one sample of a study of cytomegalovirus exposure and HLA in healthy donors. Clones were read by immunoSEQ multiplex PCR, and TCRdb kept only the in-frame ones, dropping some. This table has about 170,000 clones, over 60% appearing once. The sample was PBMCs. The receptors originated from a woman aged 45-65 years in good health and CMV-seropositive. CDR3s include the opening cysteine and the closing phenylalanine or tryptophan. Each record gives: clone size, D gene, J gene, V gene, CDR3 protein, CDR3 DNA. D genes are given only for firm matches. Expanded clones are given a class, and other clones once, few, many or no size at all.

clone_size: .; d_call: TRBD1; j_call: TRBJ1-1; v_call: TRBV11-2; cdr3_aa: CASSLDRQGGAFF; cdr3_nt: TGTGCCAGCAGCTTAGATCGACAGGGTGGAGCTTTCTTT
clone_size: .; d_call: TRBD1; j_call: TRBJ2-7; v_call: TRBV7-2; cdr3_aa: CASSLGQGIYEQYF; cdr3_nt: TGTGCCAGCAGCTTAGGACAGGGGATATACGAGCAGTACTTC
clone_size: .; d_call: TRBD2; j_call: TRBJ2-3; v_call: TRBV7-9; cdr3_aa: CASSLVRGGRDTQYF; cdr3_nt: TGTGCCAGCAGCTTAGTGCGGGGGGGCCGGGATACGCAGTATTTT
clone_size: .; d_call: .; j_call: TRBJ2-7; v_call: TRBV19; cdr3_aa: CASSWGAGGEQYF; cdr3_nt: TGTGCCAGTAGTTGGGGGGCAGGGGGCGAGCAGTACTTC
clone_size: .; d_call: .; j_call: TRBJ2-2; v_call: TRBV7-2; cdr3_aa: CASSLMGGTGELFF; cdr3_nt: TGTGCCAGCAGCTTAATGGGAGGAACCGGGGAGCTGTTTTTT
clone_size: .; d_call: .; j_call: TRBJ2-1; v_call: TRBV4-3; cdr3_aa: CASSQVVRANEQFF; cdr3_nt: TGCGCCAGCAGCCAAGTGGTCAGGGCCAATGAGCAGTTCTTC
clone_size: .; d_call: .; j_call: TRBJ1-2; v_call: TRBV4-3; cdr3_aa: CASSQDSRGGDGYTF; cdr3_nt: TGCGCCAGCAGCCAAGATAGTAGGGGAGGGGATGGCTACACCTTC
clone_size: .; d_call: TRBD1; j_call: TRBJ1-6; v_call: TRBV5-1; cdr3_aa: CASSPGQPNSPLHF; cdr3_nt: TGCGCCAGCAGCCCGGGACAGCCTAATTCACCCCTCCACTTT
clone_size: .; d_call: .; j_call: TRBJ2-1; v_call: TRBV6-5; cdr3_aa: CASSLSRNNEQFF; cdr3_nt: TGTGCCAGCAGCTTATCCAGGAACAATGAGCAGTTCTTC
clone_size: .; d_call: TRBD2; j_call: TRBJ2-1; v_call: TRBV28; cdr3_aa: CAGKLAGEDNEQFF; cdr3_nt: TGTGCCGGCAAACTAGCGGGGGAAGACAATGAGCAGTTCTTC
clone_size: .; d_call: TRBD2; j_call: TRBJ2-3; v_call: TRBV25-1; cdr3_aa: CASSDPIAGGRRDTQYF; cdr3_nt: TGTGCCAGCAGTGACCCCATAGCGGGGGGGCGCCGGGATACGCAGTATTTT
clone_size: few; d_call: .; j_call: TRBJ2-5; v_call: TRBV11-2; cdr3_aa: CASSGGGGVGETQYF; cdr3_nt: TGTGCCAGCAGTGGGGGAGGCGGGGTTGGGGAGACCCAGTACTTC
clone_size: .; d_call: TRBD2; j_call: TRBJ2-1; v_call: TRBV10-3; cdr3_aa: CAISAGAGDYNEQFF; cdr3_nt: TGTGCCATCAGTGCGGGAGCGGGGGATTACAATGAGCAGTTCTTC
clone_size: few; d_call: TRBD1; j_call: TRBJ2-7; v_call: TRBV7-7; cdr3_aa: CASSSPPGTGPSYEQYF; cdr3_nt: TGTGCTAGCAGCTCCCCCCCCGGGACAGGGCCTTCCTACGAGCAGTACTTC
clone_size: .; d_call: TRBD1; j_call: TRBJ1-2; v_call: TRBV19; cdr3_aa: CASSPGQGPYYGYTF; cdr3_nt: TGTGCCAGTAGTCCGGGACAGGGACCCTACTATGGCTACACCTTC
clone_size: few; d_call: .; j_call: TRBJ1-1; v_call: TRBV19; cdr3_aa: CASSIVGGVMNTEAFF; cdr3_nt: TGTGCCAGTAGTATAGTCGGGGGGGTCATGAACACTGAAGCTTTCTTT